This TCR beta chain was observed in a study of low-dose radiotherapy and immunotherapy resistance in tumors. The CDR3 is 16 amino acids. The germline CDR1 and CDR2 sequences are MNHEY and SVGAGI. Trimming removed 3 bases from V and 0 bases from J; junction bases left unmatched: 5. The time point: after trial treatment. Treatment reported: LDRT plus nivolumab, ipilimumab, low-dose cyclophosphamide and aspirin (RACIN trial). This clonotype was recorded at least ten times. With TRAV- and TRBV-specific primers, first-strand cDNA was made, covering the alpha and beta chains. With a V-primer adapter and a constant-region primer, TCRs were amplified for about 20 PCR cycles. Using its own MiXCR run on the reads, TCRdb lists one record per CDR3 protein. The top ten clones hold 13% of a sample with tens of thousands of distinct CDR3 sequences, 20% to 25% of them seen once.

Sample: PBMCs, taken after low-dose radiotherapy plus immunotherapy. V usage is TRBV6-5 and J usage is TRBJ2-1; 7 positions match TRBD2. The clonotype originates from a female donor with ovarian cancer. The CDR3 spells CASSYYGRSSYNEQFF. CDR3 nucleotides: TGTGCCAGCAGTTATTACGGGAGGAGCTCCTACAATGAGCAGTTCTTC.